This TCR beta chain was found in a study of monozygotic twins with cystic fibrosis. For the study at large: Library input was about 3 micrograms of fragmented DNA, with about 15 PCR cycles. Study-wide results and limits: The repertoire was suggested to be naive-dominated, clonality median approximately 0.0098.

The CDR3 has 15 residues. Looked up from germline, CDR1 is SEHNR and CDR2 is FQNEAQ (reference sequence). V lost 5 bases and J 0 bases, leaving 11 bases between the germline ends. Repertoires were generated with immunoSEQ multiplex PCR, while TCRdb's copy carries only in-frame clones and drops some. The data hold around 30,000 clones, with roughly 90% observed a single time. With regard to this clone: Its specificity is not known.

The chain combines TRBV7-9 with TRBJ2-1, with D uncertain. The sample was blood. The clonotype comes from a girl between 2 and 10 years old with cystic fibrosis. The CDR3 protein is CASSRWGSSYNEQFF. The CDR3 bases are TGTGCCAGCAGCCGGTGGGGTAGCTCCTACAATGAGCAGTTCTTC. The full variable domain, in which reference TRBV7-9 and TRBJ2-1 provide the parts outside the CDR3, is DTGVSQNPRHKITKRGQNVTFRCDPISEHNRLYWYRQTLGQGPEFLTYFQNEAQLEKSRLLSDRFSAERPKGSFSTLEIQRTEQGDSAMYLCASSRWGSSYNEQFFGPGTRLTVL.